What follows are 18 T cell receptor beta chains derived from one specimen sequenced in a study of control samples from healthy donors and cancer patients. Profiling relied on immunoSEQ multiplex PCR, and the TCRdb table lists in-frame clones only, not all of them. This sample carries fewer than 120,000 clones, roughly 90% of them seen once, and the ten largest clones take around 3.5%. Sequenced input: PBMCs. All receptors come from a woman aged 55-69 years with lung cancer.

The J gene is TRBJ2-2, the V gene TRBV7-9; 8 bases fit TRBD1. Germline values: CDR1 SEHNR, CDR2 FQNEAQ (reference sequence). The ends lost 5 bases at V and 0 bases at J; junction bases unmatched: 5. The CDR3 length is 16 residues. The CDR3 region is CASSPRTGPNTGELFF. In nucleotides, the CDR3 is TGTGCCAGCAGCCCGCGGACAGGGCCGAACACCGGGGAGCTGTTTTTT.

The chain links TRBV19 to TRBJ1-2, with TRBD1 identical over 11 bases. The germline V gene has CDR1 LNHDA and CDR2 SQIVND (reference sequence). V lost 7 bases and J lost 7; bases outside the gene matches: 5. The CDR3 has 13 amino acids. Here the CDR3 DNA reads TGTGCCAGTAACGGACAGGGGGCTGGTGGCTACACCTTC. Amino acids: CASNGQGAGGYTF. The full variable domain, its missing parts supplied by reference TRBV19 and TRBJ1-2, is DGGITQSPKYLFRKEGQNVTLSCEQNLNHDAMYWYRQDPGQGLRLIYYSQIVNDFQKGDIAEGYSVSREKKESFPLTVTSAQKNPTAFYLCASNGQGAGGYTFGSGTRLTVV.

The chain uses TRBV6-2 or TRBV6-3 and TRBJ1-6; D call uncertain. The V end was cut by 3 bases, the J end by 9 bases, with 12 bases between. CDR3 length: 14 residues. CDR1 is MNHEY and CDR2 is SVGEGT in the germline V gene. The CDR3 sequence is CASSYSLGSSPLHF. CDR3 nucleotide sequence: TGTGCCAGCAGTTATAGTCTGGGGAGTTCACCCCTCCACTTT.

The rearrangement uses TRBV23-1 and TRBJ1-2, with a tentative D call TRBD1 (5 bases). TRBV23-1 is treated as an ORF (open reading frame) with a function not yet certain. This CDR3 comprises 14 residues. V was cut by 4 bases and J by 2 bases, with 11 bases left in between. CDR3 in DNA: TGCGCCAGCAGTCGCCCCGACAGAAACTATGGCTACACCTTC. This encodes CASSRPDRNYGYTF.

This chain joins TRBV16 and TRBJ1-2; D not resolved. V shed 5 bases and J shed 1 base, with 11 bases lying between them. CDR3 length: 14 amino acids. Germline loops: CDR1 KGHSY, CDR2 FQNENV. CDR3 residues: CASSLGGVNYGYTF. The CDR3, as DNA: TGTGCCAGCAGCTTAGGCGGAGTTAACTATGGCTACACCTTC.

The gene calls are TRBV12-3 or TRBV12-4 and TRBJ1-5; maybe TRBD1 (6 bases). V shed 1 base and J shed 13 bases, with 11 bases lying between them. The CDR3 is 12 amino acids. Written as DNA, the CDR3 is TGTGCCAGCAGTTTAGAGGGGGGTCCTCAGCATTTT. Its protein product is CASSLEGGPQHF.

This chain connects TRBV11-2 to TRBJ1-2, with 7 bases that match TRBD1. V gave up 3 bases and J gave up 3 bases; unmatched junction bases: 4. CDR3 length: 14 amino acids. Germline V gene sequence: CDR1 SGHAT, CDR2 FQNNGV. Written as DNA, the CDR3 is TGTGCCAGCAGCTTTACAGGGGACTACTATGGCTACACCTTC. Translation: CASSFTGDYYGYTF.

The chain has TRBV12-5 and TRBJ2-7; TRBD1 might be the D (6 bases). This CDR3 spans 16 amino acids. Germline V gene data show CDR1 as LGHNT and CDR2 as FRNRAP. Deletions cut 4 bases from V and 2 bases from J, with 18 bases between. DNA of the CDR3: TGTGCTAGTGGTTCCTCAAACAGGGATTCAGCCTACGAGCAGTACTTC. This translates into CASGSSNRDSAYEQYF.

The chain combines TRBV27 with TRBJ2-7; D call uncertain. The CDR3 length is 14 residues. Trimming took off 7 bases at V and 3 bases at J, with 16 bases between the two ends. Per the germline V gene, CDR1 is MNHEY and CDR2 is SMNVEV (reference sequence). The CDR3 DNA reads TGTGCCAGCAAAAACTTCAAACAGTACTACGAGCAGTACTTC. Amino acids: CASKNFKQYYEQYF.

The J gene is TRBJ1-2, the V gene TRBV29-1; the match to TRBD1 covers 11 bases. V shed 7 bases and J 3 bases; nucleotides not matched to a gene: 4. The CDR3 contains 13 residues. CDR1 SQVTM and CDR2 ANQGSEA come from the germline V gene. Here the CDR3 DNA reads TGCAGCGGGAGGACAGGGGGCGACTATGGCTACACCTTC. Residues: CSGRTGGDYGYTF.

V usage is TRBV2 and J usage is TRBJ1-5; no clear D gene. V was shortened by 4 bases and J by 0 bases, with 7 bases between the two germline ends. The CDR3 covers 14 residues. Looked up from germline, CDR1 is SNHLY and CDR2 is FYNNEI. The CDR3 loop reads CASSALVSNQPQHF. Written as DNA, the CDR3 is TGTGCCAGCAGTGCCTTGGTTAGCAATCAGCCCCAGCATTTT.

The CDR3 nucleotides are TGCGCCAGCAGCTTATCAGCAGGGACTTTTACGAACACTGAAGCTTTCTTT. Amino acid sequence: CASSLSAGTFTNTEAFF. J is TRBJ1-1 and V is TRBV5-1; D might be TRBD1 (5 bases). V lost 2 bases and J 1 base, leaving 18 bases between the germline ends. Per the germline V gene, CDR1 is SGHRS and CDR2 is YFSETQ. This CDR3 is built from 17 residues.

CDR3 in DNA: TGTGCCAGCAGCCAAGCCACCCCTAGCACAGATACGCAGTATTTT. This encodes CASSQATPSTDTQYF. V is TRBV14 and J is TRBJ2-3, with D unresolved. The germline gives CDR1 SGHDN, CDR2 FVKESK. The CDR3 consists of 15 residues. V shed 1 base and J shed 0 bases, with 8 bases lying between them.

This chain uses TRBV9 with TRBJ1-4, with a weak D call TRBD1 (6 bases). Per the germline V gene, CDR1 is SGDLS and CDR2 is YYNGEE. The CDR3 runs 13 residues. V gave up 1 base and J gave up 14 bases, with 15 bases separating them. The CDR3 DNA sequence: TGTGCCAGCAGCGTAATGGGGGCTCCATTCCTGTTTTTT. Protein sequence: CASSVMGAPFLFF.

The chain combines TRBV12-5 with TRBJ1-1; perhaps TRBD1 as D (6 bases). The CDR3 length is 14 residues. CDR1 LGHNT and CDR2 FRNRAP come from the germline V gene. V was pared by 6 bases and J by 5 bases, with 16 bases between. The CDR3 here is CASGLPPTGTEAFF. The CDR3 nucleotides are TGTGCTAGTGGCCTTCCCCCGACAGGAACTGAAGCTTTCTTT.

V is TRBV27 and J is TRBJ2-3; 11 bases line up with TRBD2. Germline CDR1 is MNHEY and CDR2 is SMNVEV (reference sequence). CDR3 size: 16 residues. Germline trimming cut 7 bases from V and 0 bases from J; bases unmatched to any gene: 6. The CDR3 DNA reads TGTGCCAGCAAGAAGGGACTAGCGGTGAGCACAGATACGCAGTATTTT. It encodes CASKKGLAVSTDTQYF.

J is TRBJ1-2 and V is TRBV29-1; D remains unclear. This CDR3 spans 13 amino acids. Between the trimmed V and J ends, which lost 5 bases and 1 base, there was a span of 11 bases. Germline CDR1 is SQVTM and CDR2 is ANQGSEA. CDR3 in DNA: TGCAGCGTTCGGGTGTCGAGTAACTATGGCTACACCTTC. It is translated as CSVRVSSNYGYTF.

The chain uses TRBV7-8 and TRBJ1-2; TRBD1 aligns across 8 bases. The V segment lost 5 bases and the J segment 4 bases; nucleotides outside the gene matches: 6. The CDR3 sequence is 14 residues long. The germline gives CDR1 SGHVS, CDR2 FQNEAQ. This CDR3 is CASSLQGDLYGYTF. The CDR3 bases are TGTGCCAGCAGCCTACAGGGGGACCTCTATGGCTACACCTTC. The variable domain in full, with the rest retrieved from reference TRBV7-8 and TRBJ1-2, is GAGVSQSPRYKVAKRGQDVALRCDPISGHVSLFWYQQALGQGPEFLTYFQNEAQLDKSGLPSDRFFAERPEGSVSTLKIQRTQQEDSAVYLCASSLQGDLYGYTFGSGTRLTVV.